This T cell receptor (beta chain) was recorded in a study of blood T cell repertoires in COVID-19. Study-wide background: T cells, B-cell-depleted T cells, or PBMCs provided the cDNA or gDNA that served as material.

The CDR3 totals 16 residues. V lost 3 bases to trimming and J lost 6 bases, with 20 bases between them. Germline CDR1 SEHNR, CDR2 FQNEAQ (reference sequence). This clone was recorded a few times. The data were produced by immunoSEQ multiplex PCR, yet TCRdb's version contains in-frame clones alone and is incomplete. The profile shows hundreds of thousands of clones, around four fifths of them singletons. The rearrangement joins TRBV7-9 to TRBJ1-1; no clear D gene. Sequenced material: peripheral blood. This receptor was identified in a woman between 65 and 79 years old with acute or convalescent COVID-19. In DNA form, the CDR3 reads TGTGCCAGCAGCTTGTTATCGGGTCTCGGAAGAGCTGAAGCTTTCTTT. Amino acids: CASSLLSGLGRAEAFF.